This TCR beta chain stems from a study of T cell changes during pregnancy in multiple sclerosis. Some clones are missing from TCRdb's copy, which holds only in-frame ones; the method was immunoSEQ multiplex PCR. The repertoire consists of some 80,000 clones, with roughly nine tenths occurring once and the leading ten covering around 0.9%. The length of the CDR3 is 12 residues. CDR1 and CDR2 from the germline V gene are SGHKS and YYEKEE (reference sequence). V was pared by 0 bases and J by 6 bases, with 3 bases between. This specimen consisted of peripheral blood, obtained in the first trimester of pregnancy. The gene calls are TRBV5-5 and TRBJ2-2; D gene unclear. This sequence was found in a female donor in good health, enrolled as a control in a pregnancy study. The CDR3 coding sequence is TGTGCCAGCAGCTTGGTCGCCGGGGAGCTGTTTTTT. It codes for CASSLVAGELFF.